The sequence of this T cell receptor beta chain was determined in a study of cytomegalovirus exposure and HLA in healthy donors. Notes on the study in general: Reports described diagnosis of cytomegalovirus status by the classifier as highly specific and sensitive.

To note about this clone: Its cognate antigen is unknown.

The PCR employed 60 Vbeta primers together with 13 Jbeta primers. Data came from immunoSEQ multiplex PCR; TCRdb stores just in-frame clones and leaves some out. The record lists about 120,000 clones, of which the ten most abundant hold 3.7%. This CDR3 is built from 15 residues. The germline CDR1 and CDR2 sequences are SGHRS and YFSETQ. J was trimmed by 4 bases and V by 3 bases; bases with no gene match: 6. This chain connects TRBV5-1 to TRBJ1-3; TRBD1 matches 8 bases. The receptor was derived from a young man in good health and CMV-seronegative. Sequencing was done on a sample of PBMCs. The CDR3 region has the DNA TGCGCCAGCAGCTATAACAGGGGGAACGGAAACACCATATATTTT. It encodes CASSYNRGNGNTIYF.